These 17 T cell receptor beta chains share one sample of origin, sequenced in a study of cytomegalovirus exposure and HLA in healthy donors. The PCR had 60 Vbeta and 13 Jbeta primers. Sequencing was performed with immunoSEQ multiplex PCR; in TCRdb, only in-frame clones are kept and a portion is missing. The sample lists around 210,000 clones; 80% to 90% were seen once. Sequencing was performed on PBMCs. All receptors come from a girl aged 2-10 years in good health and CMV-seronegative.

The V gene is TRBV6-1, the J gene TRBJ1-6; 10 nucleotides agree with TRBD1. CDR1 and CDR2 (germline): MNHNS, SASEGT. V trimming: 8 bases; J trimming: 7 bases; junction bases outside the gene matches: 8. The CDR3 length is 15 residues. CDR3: CASPSGTGENSPLHF. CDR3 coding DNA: TGTGCCAGCCCTTCCGGGACAGGGGAAAATTCACCCCTCCACTTT.

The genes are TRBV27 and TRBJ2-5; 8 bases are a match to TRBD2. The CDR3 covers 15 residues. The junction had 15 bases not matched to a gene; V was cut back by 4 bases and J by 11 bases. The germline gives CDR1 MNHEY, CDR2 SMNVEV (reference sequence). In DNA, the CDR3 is TGTGCCAGCAGTTCGGGGCTAGCGGGCTTCTATGAGCAGTACTTC. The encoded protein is CASSSGLAGFYEQYF.

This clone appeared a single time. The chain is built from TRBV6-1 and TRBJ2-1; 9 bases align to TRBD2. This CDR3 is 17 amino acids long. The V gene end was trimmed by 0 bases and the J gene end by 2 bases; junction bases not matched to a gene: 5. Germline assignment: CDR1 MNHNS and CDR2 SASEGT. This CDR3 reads CASSEAGLAGPYNEQFF. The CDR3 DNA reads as TGTGCCAGCAGTGAAGCCGGGCTAGCGGGACCCTACAATGAGCAGTTCTTC.

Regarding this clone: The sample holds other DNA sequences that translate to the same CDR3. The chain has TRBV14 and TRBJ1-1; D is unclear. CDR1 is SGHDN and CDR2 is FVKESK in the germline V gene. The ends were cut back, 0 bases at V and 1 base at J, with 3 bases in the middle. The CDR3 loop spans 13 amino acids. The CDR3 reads CASSQDRNTEAFF. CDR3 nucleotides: TGTGCCAGCAGCCAAGACAGGAACACTGAAGCTTTCTTT.

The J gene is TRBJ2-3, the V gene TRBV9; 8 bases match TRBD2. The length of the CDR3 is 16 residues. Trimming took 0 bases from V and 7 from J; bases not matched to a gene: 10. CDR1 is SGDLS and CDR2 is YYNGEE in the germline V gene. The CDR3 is CASSVDGGGSSHTQYF. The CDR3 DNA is TGTGCCAGCAGCGTAGACGGGGGGGGCTCAAGCCATACGCAGTATTTT.

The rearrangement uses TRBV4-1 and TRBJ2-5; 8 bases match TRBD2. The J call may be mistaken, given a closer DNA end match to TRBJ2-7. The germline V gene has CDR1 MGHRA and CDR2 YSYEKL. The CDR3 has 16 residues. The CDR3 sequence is CASSQAGLEGSYEQYF. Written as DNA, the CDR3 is TGCGCCAGCAGCCAAGCGGGACTAGAAGGGTCCTACGAGCAGTACTTC.

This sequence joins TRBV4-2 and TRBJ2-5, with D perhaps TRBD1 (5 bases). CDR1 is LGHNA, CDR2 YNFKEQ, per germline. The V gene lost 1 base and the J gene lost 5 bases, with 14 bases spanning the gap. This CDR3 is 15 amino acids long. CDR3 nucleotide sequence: TGTGCCAGCAGCCAAGTCGGCCAGGGAAGGGAGACCCAGTACTTC. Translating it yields CASSQVGQGRETQYF.

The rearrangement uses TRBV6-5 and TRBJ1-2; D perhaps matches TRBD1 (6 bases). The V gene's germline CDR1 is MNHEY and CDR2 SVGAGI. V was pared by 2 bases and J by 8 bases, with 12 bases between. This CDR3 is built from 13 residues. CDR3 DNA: TGTGCCAGCAGTTACAAAGGGGGATGGGGCTACACCTTC. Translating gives CASSYKGGWGYTF.

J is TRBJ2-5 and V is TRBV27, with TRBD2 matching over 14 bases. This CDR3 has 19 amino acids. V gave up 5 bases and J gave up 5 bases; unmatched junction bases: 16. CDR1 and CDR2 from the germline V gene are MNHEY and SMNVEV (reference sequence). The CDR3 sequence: CASSKTGTSGGPREETQYF. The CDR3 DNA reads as TGTGCCAGCAGTAAGACCGGGACTAGCGGGGGCCCCCGGGAGGAGACCCAGTACTTC.

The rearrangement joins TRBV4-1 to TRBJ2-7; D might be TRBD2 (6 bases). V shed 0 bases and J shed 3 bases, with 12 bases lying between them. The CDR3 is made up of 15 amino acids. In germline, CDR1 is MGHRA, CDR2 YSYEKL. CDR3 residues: CASSQDPGGLYEQYF. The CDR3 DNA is TGCGCCAGCAGCCAAGATCCCGGGGGACTCTACGAGCAGTACTTC.

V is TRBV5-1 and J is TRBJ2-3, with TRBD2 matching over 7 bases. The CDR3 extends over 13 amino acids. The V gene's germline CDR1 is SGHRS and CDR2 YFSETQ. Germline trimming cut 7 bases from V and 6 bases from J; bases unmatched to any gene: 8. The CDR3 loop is CASGPTSPDTQYF. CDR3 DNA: TGCGCCAGCGGCCCGACTAGCCCGGATACGCAGTATTTT.

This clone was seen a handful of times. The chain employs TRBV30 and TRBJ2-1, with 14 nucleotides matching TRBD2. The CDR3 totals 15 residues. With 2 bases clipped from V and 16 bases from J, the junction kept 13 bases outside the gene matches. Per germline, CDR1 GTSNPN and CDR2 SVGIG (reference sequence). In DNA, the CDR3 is TGTGCCTGGAGTCCCCTCGGGACTAGCGGGAGCTCGAAATTCTTC. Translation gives CAWSPLGTSGSSKFF.

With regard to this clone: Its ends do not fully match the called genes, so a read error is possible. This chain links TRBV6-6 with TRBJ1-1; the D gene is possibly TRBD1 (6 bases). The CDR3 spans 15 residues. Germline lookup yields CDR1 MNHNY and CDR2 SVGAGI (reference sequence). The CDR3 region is CASSYSQGTGTEDRF. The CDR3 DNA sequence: TGTGCCAGCAGTTACTCGCAGGGGACGGGAACTGAAGATCGATTT.

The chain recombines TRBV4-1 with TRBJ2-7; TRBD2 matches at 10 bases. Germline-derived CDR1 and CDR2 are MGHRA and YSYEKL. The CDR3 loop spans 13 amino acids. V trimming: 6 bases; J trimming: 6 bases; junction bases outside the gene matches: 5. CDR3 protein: CASSPSGGGEQYF. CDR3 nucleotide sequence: TGCGCCAGCAGTCCAAGCGGGGGGGGCGAGCAGTACTTC.

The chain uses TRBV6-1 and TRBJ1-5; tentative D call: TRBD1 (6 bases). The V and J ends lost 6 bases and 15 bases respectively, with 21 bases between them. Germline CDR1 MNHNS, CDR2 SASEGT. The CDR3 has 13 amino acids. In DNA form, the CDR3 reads TGTGCCAGCAGCATCCAGGGGAGGGGCCCGCCGCATTTT. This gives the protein CASSIQGRGPPHF.

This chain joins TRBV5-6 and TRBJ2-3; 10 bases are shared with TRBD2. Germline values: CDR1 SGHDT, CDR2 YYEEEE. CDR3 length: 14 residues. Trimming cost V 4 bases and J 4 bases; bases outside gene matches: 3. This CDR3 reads CASSDLAGADTQYF. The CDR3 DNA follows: TGTGCCAGCAGCGACCTAGCGGGAGCAGATACGCAGTATTTT.

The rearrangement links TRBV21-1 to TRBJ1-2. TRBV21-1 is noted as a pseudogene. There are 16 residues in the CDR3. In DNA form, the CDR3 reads TGTGCCAGCAGGAAAGGGGGAGGCCCTCTTAACTATGGCTACACCTTC. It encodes CASRKGGGPLNYGYTF.